The 14 T cell receptor beta chains below all came from one sample that was sequenced in a study of OX40 agonist ivuxolimab in advanced cancers. Sequencing was performed with immunoSEQ multiplex PCR; in TCRdb, only in-frame clones are kept and a portion is missing. Among 45,000 to 60,000 clones listed, about four fifths were seen once. The material sequenced was CD4+ or CD8+ T cells sorted from blood, taken in a trial of the OX40 agonist ivuxolimab. These receptors were taken from an adult with an advanced solid tumor such as melanoma, head and neck, liver or kidney cancer.

The rearrangement uses TRBV7-6 and TRBJ2-6; perhaps TRBD2 as D (5 bases). Trimming shortened V by 5 bases and J by 0 bases, and 29 bases separated the two germline ends. Germline lookup yields CDR1 SGHVS and CDR2 FNYEAQ. CDR3 length: 22 residues. CDR3 sequence (DNA): TGTGCCAGCAGCCGACGGTCCGGCGGGCAGGTCCCACCTAACTCTGGGGCCAACGTCCTGACTTTC. Residues: CASSRRSGGQVPPNSGANVLTF. Together with reference TRBV7-6 and TRBJ2-6, the CDR3 gives the full variable domain: GAGVSQSPRYKVTKRGQDVALRCDPISGHVSLYWYRQALGQGPEFLTYFNYEAQQDKSGLPNDRFSAERPEGSISTLTIQRTEQRDSAMYRCASSRRSGGQVPPNSGANVLTFGAGSRLTVL.

The gene calls are TRBV5-4 and TRBJ1-2; perhaps TRBD1 as D (6 bases). Trimming took off 4 bases at V and 7 bases at J, with 17 bases between the two ends. Germline CDR1 is SGHNT and CDR2 is YYREEE (reference sequence). This CDR3 contains 14 residues. CDR3 sequence (DNA): TGTGCCAGCAGCACCGGGACACGCAAGGGTGGCTACACCTTC. It encodes CASSTGTRKGGYTF.

In its sample, this clone was seen a few times. The chain combines TRBV2 with TRBJ1-6; 8 nucleotides line up with TRBD1. The V gene end was trimmed by 6 bases and the J gene end by 5 bases; junction bases not matched to a gene: 6. Germline V gene lookup returns CDR1 SNHLY and CDR2 FYNNEI. The CDR3 sequence is 15 residues long. CDR3 DNA sequence: TGTGCCAGCAGCTACCGGGGACAGGATAATTCACCCCTCCACTTT. Translation: CASSYRGQDNSPLHF.

The CDR3 region is CASSYSPERSGELFF. DNA for the CDR3: TGTGCCAGCAGTTACTCGCCTGAGCGGTCCGGGGAGCTGTTTTTT. V gene TRBV6-5 combines with J gene TRBJ2-2; TRBD2 might be the D (5 bases). Germline lookup yields CDR1 MNHEY and CDR2 SVGAGI. CDR3 length equals 15 residues. Trimming removed 0 bases from V and 6 bases from J, with 11 bases in between.

V usage is TRBV2 and J usage is TRBJ2-5; TRBD1 is a possible D gene (7 bases). V was trimmed by 6 bases and J by 2 bases, leaving 16 bases between them. The CDR3 has 15 amino acids. The germline V gene has CDR1 SNHLY and CDR2 FYNNEI. Here the CDR3 reads CASRRGTALQETQYF. The CDR3 DNA follows: TGTGCCAGCAGACGCGGGACAGCGCTGCAAGAGACCCAGTACTTC.

V is TRBV7-3 and J is TRBJ2-7, with 8 bases lining up with TRBD2. Germline V gene sequence: CDR1 SGHTA, CDR2 FQGTGA. There are 15 residues in the CDR3. After removal of 5 bases from V and 3 bases from J, the junction contained 9 bases not matched to a gene. CDR3 bases: TGTGCCAGCAGCCCGGGCCCGGGGGGGTTCTACGAGCAGTACTTC. It translates to CASSPGPGGFYEQYF.

CDR3 loop: CASSQTSGQVSYEQYF. The CDR3 nucleotides are TGCGCCAGCAGCCAAACTTCGGGACAGGTCTCCTACGAGCAGTACTTC. The chain employs TRBV4-1 and TRBJ2-7; 8 bases align to TRBD1. The CDR3 has 16 amino acids. Germline V gene sequence: CDR1 MGHRA, CDR2 YSYEKL. The trim removed 2 bases at V and 0 bases at J, leaving 6 bases unmatched.

V and J are TRBV5-6 and TRBJ2-2, with D perhaps matching TRBD2 (5 bases). The germline V gene has CDR1 SGHDT and CDR2 YYEEEE. The CDR3 spans 15 residues. Trimming pared 4 bases from V and 3 bases from J, leaving 13 bases between. The CDR3 DNA is TGTGCCAGCAGCGAAGGAGGAATGCACACCGGGGAGCTGTTTTTT. Translating it yields CASSEGGMHTGELFF.

This chain connects TRBV5-6 to TRBJ2-3; D gene ambiguous. V was shortened by 4 bases and J by 9 bases, with 12 bases between the two germline ends. This CDR3 comprises 12 residues. Germline values: CDR1 SGHDT, CDR2 YYEEEE. The DNA of the CDR3 is TGTGCCAGCAGCGGATACGACCAGACGCAGTATTTT. Its protein is CASSGYDQTQYF.

The CDR3 is CASSLFGQAQETQYF. CDR3 DNA sequence: TGCGCCAGCAGCTTGTTTGGACAGGCCCAAGAGACCCAGTACTTC. This chain links TRBV5-1 with TRBJ2-5; 7 bases match TRBD1. V was pared by 1 base and J by 1 base, with 4 bases of the junction left unmatched. The CDR3 spans 15 residues. Germline assignment: CDR1 SGHRS and CDR2 YFSETQ.

The chain is built from TRBV10-3 and TRBJ2-1; D not resolved. Germline CDR1 reads ENHRY; CDR2 reads SYGVKD. Trimming took 2 bases from V and 6 from J, leaving 11 bases between them. The CDR3 is made up of 14 amino acids. This CDR3 is CAISEQPGANEQFF. CDR3 DNA: TGTGCCATCAGTGAGCAACCCGGCGCCAATGAGCAGTTCTTC.

This clone turned up a few times. The V call is TRBV28, the J call TRBJ1-4; a possible D gene is TRBD1 (6 bases). V lost 5 bases, J lost 8 bases, and 9 bases lay in between. Germline V gene data show CDR1 as MDHEN and CDR2 as SYDVKM. The CDR3 sequence is 12 residues long. The CDR3 is CASSRTGEKLFF. The CDR3, as DNA: TGTGCCAGCAGTCGTACAGGGGAAAAACTGTTTTTT.

This clone was seen only once. V gene TRBV20-1 combines with J gene TRBJ2-1, with D unclear. The CDR3 has 11 residues. Germline V lookup: CDR1 DFQATT, CDR2 SNEGSKA (reference sequence). The CDR3 DNA reads as TGCAGCGTTAGAGTGTACAATGAGCAGTTCTTC. Protein product: CSVRVYNEQFF.

The chain employs TRBV19 and TRBJ1-5; 7 positions match TRBD1. Germline V lookup: CDR1 LNHDA, CDR2 SQIVND (reference sequence). The length of the CDR3 is 14 residues. V lost 7 bases to trimming and J lost 4 bases; unmatched junction nucleotides: 7. For the CDR3, the DNA is TGTGCCAGTAACGACAGGGCTCTAAATCAGCCCCAGCATTTT. It is translated as CASNDRALNQPQHF. Complete variable domain (other parts from reference TRBV19 and TRBJ1-5): DGGITQSPKYLFRKEGQNVTLSCEQNLNHDAMYWYRQDPGQGLRLIYYSQIVNDFQKGDIAEGYSVSREKKESFPLTVTSAQKNPTAFYLCASNDRALNQPQHFGDGTRLSIL.